The following is a T cell receptor (beta chain) sequence with its context. Clones were sequenced by immunoSEQ multiplex PCR, and TCRdb holds only the in-frame ones, with some missing. The sample holds approximately 330,000 clones, roughly 90% seen once. These data are taken from a study of blood T cell repertoires in COVID-19. Study-wide context: The United States, Italy and Spain supplied acute and convalescent COVID-19 samples.

Trimming shortened V by 5 bases and J by 8 bases, and 9 bases separated the two germline ends. The CDR3 is 12 amino acids. This rearrangement joins TRBV12-3 or TRBV12-4 to TRBJ2-2; maybe TRBD1 (6 bases). This clonotype originated in a woman in her fifties or sixties with active or convalescent COVID-19. The sequenced sample was peripheral blood. Here the CDR3 reads CASSRTAGELFF. The CDR3 bases are TGTGCCAGCAGTCGGACAGCAGGGGAGCTGTTTTTT.